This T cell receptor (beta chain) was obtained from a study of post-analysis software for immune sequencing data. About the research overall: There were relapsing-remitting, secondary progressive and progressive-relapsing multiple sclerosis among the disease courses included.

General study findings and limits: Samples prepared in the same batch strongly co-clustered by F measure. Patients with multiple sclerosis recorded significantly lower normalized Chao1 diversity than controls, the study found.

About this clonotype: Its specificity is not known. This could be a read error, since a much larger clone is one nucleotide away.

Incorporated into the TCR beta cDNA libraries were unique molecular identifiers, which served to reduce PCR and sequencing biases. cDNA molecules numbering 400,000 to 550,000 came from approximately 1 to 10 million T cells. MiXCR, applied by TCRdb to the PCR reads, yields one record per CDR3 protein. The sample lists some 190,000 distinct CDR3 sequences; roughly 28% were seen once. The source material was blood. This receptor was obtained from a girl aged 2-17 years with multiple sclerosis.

The CDR3 loop is CASSPLQGYGCTF. The CDR3 region has the DNA TGTGCCAGCAGTCCGCTCCAGGGCTATGGCTGCACCTTC. The chain joins TRBV12-3 or TRBV12-4 to TRBJ1-2; maybe TRBD1 (5 bases). The CDR3 consists of 13 residues.